This T cell receptor beta chain is from a study of human thymus T cells. Study-wide results and limits: Among thymic and blood repertoires, usage of V and J genes appeared biased. Related research described thymic repertoires that were highly overlapping among unrelated individuals.

The CDR3 contains 13 residues. The germline V gene encodes CDR1 SGHTA and CDR2 FQGNSA. Deletions cut 5 bases from V and 2 bases from J, with 9 bases between. Corrective cardiac operations yielded the resected thymus tissue. Healthy Finnish infants having corrective surgery for congenital heart defects served as donors. Generated by immunoSEQ multiplex PCR, the TCRdb table keeps only in-frame clones and is missing some. This sample has fewer than 85,000 clones, with 85% to 95% found just once. In this sample, this clone turned up once. Its antigen is undetermined. The chain uses TRBV7-2 and TRBJ2-5, with a weak D call TRBD1 (6 bases). This sequence originates from a girl in the first two years of life with a congenital heart defect but otherwise immunologically healthy. The sequenced material came from thymus tissue. The CDR3: CASSPGQQETQYF. In DNA, the CDR3 is TGTGCCAGCAGCCCTGGACAGCAAGAGACCCAGTACTTC.